A selection of T cell receptor beta chains follows, all from one sample in a study of beta chain features in type 1 diabetes. Sequencing used immunoSEQ multiplex PCR; TCRdb keeps in-frame clones, though not all of them. The repertoire holds about 45,000 clones, under 65% seen once, with less than 2.5% in the top ten. The sequenced sample consisted of Tregs from blood. These receptors originate from a woman under 30 in good health. The CDR3 runs from the conserved cysteine through the conserved F or W. The D gene is left open where the match is weak. Size tells how often a clone was seen (once, few, many) or the class of an expanded clone, and some rows leave it out.

>TRBD1|few|TRBJ1-2|TRBV28
CASSFRGQGEFYGYTF
TGTGCCAGCAGTTTCCGAGGACAGGGGGAGTTCTATGGCTACACCTTC
>.|.|TRBJ1-2|TRBV7-2
CASSLGVTGYTF
TGTGCCAGCAGCCTTGGAGTGACCGGCTACACCTTC
>.|few|TRBJ1-2|TRBV28
CASKKGGETYGYTF
TGTGCCAGCAAGAAAGGCGGGGAAACCTATGGCTACACCTTC
>.|.|TRBJ1-5|TRBV6-5
CASSPTGSSGQPQHF
TGTGCCAGCAGTCCCACAGGGTCGTCGGGTCAGCCCCAGCATTTT
>.|.|TRBJ2-2|TRBV19
CASRGLGTGELFF
TGTGCCAGTAGGGGCCTGGGCACCGGGGAGCTGTTTTTT
>TRBD1|few|TRBJ2-5|TRBV30
CAWSVGTAQETQYF
TGTGCCTGGAGTGTCGGGACAGCCCAAGAGACCCAGTACTTC
>TRBD1|.|TRBJ1-2|TRBV10-3
CAISEGTGGNYGYTF
TGTGCCATCAGTGAAGGGACAGGGGGTAACTATGGCTACACCTTC
>TRBD1|few|TRBJ2-1|TRBV11-3
CASSTVTGANEQFF
TGTGCCAGCAGCACAGTAACAGGGGCGAATGAGCAGTTCTTC
>.|.|TRBJ2-6|TRBV29-1
CSVESGKSAGGANVLTF
TGCAGCGTTGAAAGTGGCAAATCAGCAGGAGGGGCCAACGTCCTGACTTTC
>.|.|TRBJ1-6|TRBV2
CASRISNSPLHF
TGTGCCAGCAGAATCAGTAATTCACCCCTCCACTTT
>.|once|TRBJ2-7|TRBV7-8
CASSLRLPPGEQYF
TGTGCCAGCAGCTTACGCTTACCCCCGGGGGAGCAGTACTTC
>.|.|TRBJ1-5|TRBV7-2
CASSLVADSNQPQHF
TGTGCCAGCAGCTTAGTAGCCGATAGCAATCAGCCCCAGCATTTT
>.|.|TRBJ2-2|TRBV5-8
CASSRGSGGRNTGELFF
TGTGCCAGCAGCCGAGGGTCAGGGGGGCGAAACACCGGGGAGCTGTTTTTT
>TRBD2|few|TRBJ2-3|TRBV29-1
CSVILAGGADTQYF
TGCAGCGTTATACTAGCGGGAGGGGCAGATACGCAGTATTTT
>TRBD1|few|TRBJ1-5|TRBV6-5
CASGETGTLRQPQHF
TGTGCCAGCGGGGAGACAGGGACTTTAAGACAGCCCCAGCATTTT
>TRBD1|.|TRBJ2-7|TRBV28
CASRAGTGGSEQYF
TGTGCCAGCAGAGCAGGGACAGGGGGAAGCGAGCAGTACTTC
>TRBD1|.|TRBJ2-1|TRBV19
CASSMTVTAKGAGNEQFF
TGTGCCAGTAGTATGACAGTGACAGCTAAGGGGGCCGGCAATGAGCAGTTCTTC
>.|.|TRBJ2-2|TRBV7-2
CASSLGSGETGELFF
TGTGCCAGCAGCTTAGGGTCAGGGGAAACCGGGGAGCTGTTTTTT
>TRBD1|.|TRBJ1-5|TRBV28
CASLTGDKYQPQHF
TGTGCCAGCCTGACAGGGGATAAGTATCAGCCCCAGCATTTT
>TRBD2|.|TRBJ2-3|TRBV7-3
CASSLGGGSSDTQYF
TGTGCCAGCAGCTTAGGTGGCGGGAGTAGTGATACGCAGTATTTT
>TRBD2|.|TRBJ2-7|TRBV6-6
CASRKLAGGSYEQYF
TGTGCCAGCAGAAAACTAGCGGGAGGCTCCTACGAGCAGTACTTC
>.|few|TRBJ2-3|TRBV27
CASRLRGTYSTDTQYF
TGTGCCAGCCGGTTGCGAGGAACGTATAGCACAGATACGCAGTATTTT
>TRBD2|.|TRBJ2-2|TRBV7-3
CASSPSGTRISTGELFF
TGTGCCAGCAGCCCATCCGGGACTAGAATTTCCACCGGGGAGCTGTTTTTT
>.|.|TRBJ2-7|TRBV5-6
CASSLETAYEQYF
TGTGCCAGCAGCTTGGAGACAGCCTACGAGCAGTACTTC
>.|.|TRBJ2-7|TRBV20-1
CSAGRSYEQYF
TGCAGCGCAGGGCGATCCTACGAGCAGTACTTC
>TRBD2|.|TRBJ2-3|TRBV7-2
CASSVTSGRTDTQYF
TGTGCCAGCAGCGTGACTAGCGGGAGAACGGATACGCAGTATTTT
>TRBD1|medium-sized|TRBJ2-7|TRBV10-3
CAMGQGPLSTYEQYF
TGTGCCATGGGACAGGGGCCTCTTTCAACCTACGAGCAGTACTTC
>.|.|TRBJ2-3|TRBV11-2
CASSRGLDTQYF
TGTGCCAGCAGTAGGGGACTGGATACGCAGTATTTT
>.|.|TRBJ1-2|TRBV5-4
CASSPRGAYGYTF
TGTGCCAGCAGCCCTCGGGGGGCTTATGGCTACACCTTC
>.|few|TRBJ1-1|TRBV21-1
CASSTRRALVNTEAFF
TGTGCCAGCAGCACGAGGAGGGCCCTGGTGAATACTGAAGCTTTCTTT
>.|medium-sized|TRBJ1-2|TRBV7-9
CASSLTEHGYGYTF
TGTGCCAGCAGCTTAACCGAACATGGCTATGGCTACACCTTC
>TRBD2|.|TRBJ2-7|TRBV5-1
CASSLADRASGTREQYF
TGCGCCAGCAGCTTGGCGGACAGAGCCTCCGGGACTAGAGAGCAGTACTTC
>.|few|TRBJ2-7|TRBV5-5
CASSLDTHSYEQYF
TGTGCCAGCAGCTTGGACACACACTCCTACGAGCAGTACTTC
>.|few|TRBJ2-4|TRBV18
CASSRSRGGENIQYF
TGTGCCAGCTCACGCTCCAGGGGAGGGGAAAACATTCAGTACTTC
>TRBD2|.|TRBJ2-3|TRBV7-2
CASSLARGGRDTDTQYF
TGTGCCAGCAGCTTAGCTAGGGGCGGGAGGGACACAGATACGCAGTATTTT
>TRBD1|.|TRBJ2-1|TRBV7-2
CASSSVVAGGYNEQFF
TGTGCCAGCAGCTCGGTCGTGGCAGGGGGCTACAATGAGCAGTTCTTC
>TRBD1|few|TRBJ1-1|TRBV23-1
CASSQTRPDREGGTEAFF
TGCGCCAGCAGCCAGACACGACCCGACAGGGAAGGGGGGACTGAAGCTTTCTTT
>.|few|TRBJ1-4|TRBV30
CAWSPGHDGKLFF
TGTGCCTGGAGCCCCGGACATGATGGAAAACTGTTTTTT
>.|.|TRBJ1-5|TRBV28
CASSLLVGHSNQPQHF
TGTGCCAGCAGCCTGCTCGTCGGTCATAGCAATCAGCCCCAGCATTTT
>.|few|TRBJ1-5|TRBV7-9
CASSSEHRAKVHF
TGTGCCAGCAGCTCAGAGCACAGGGCTAAGGTCCATTTT
>.|.|TRBJ2-1|TRBV30
CAWSVQRANEQFF
TGTGCCTGGAGTGTACAGCGGGCCAATGAGCAGTTCTTC
>.|.|TRBJ2-1|TRBV19
CASSIPRGSYNEQFF
TGTGCCAGTAGTATTCCCAGGGGCTCCTACAATGAGCAGTTCTTC
>.|.|TRBJ2-2|TRBV7-9
CASSLPRGELFF
TGTGCCAGCAGCTTACCCCGGGGGGAGCTGTTTTTT
>.|few|TRBJ1-1|TRBV29-1
CSVGRGWNTEAFF
TGCAGCGTTGGTAGGGGTTGGAACACTGAAGCTTTCTTT
>TRBD1|few|TRBJ2-3|TRBV7-8
CASSLLAGGLSDTQYF
TGTGCCAGCAGCTTGCTGGCAGGGGGCTTGTCAGATACGCAGTATTTT
>.|few|TRBJ1-1|TRBV9
CASSVVQGRNTEAFF
TGTGCCAGCAGCGTAGTACAGGGAAGGAACACTGAAGCTTTCTTT
>TRBD1|.|TRBJ1-5|TRBV4-2
CASSGDRGTVGQPQHF
TGTGCCAGCAGCGGGGACAGGGGGACCGTCGGACAGCCCCAGCATTTT
>.|few|TRBJ1-4|TRBV30
CAWSVLRTANEKLFF
TGTGCCTGGAGTGTCCTCCGGACAGCAAATGAAAAACTGTTTTTT
>TRBD2|.|TRBJ2-1|TRBV28
CASSQTSALYNEQFF
TGTGCCAGCAGCCAAACTAGCGCCCTCTACAATGAGCAGTTCTTC
>TRBD2|.|TRBJ2-5|TRBV11-2
CASSLAGVVGETQYF
TGTGCCAGCAGTTTAGCGGGAGTAGTAGGGGAGACCCAGTACTTC
>.|.|TRBJ2-7|TRBV10-1
CASSAVRTYEQYF
TGCGCCAGCAGTGCGGTCCGCACCTACGAGCAGTACTTC
>TRBD2|.|TRBJ2-1|TRBV7-2
CASSLEGLAGGEQFF
TGTGCCAGCAGCTTAGAGGGACTAGCGGGAGGCGAGCAGTTCTTC
>.|.|TRBJ2-1|TRBV9
CASSVGGRDYNEQFF
TGTGCCAGCAGCGTAGGCGGGCGGGACTACAATGAGCAGTTCTTC
>.|few|TRBJ1-1|TRBV7-9
CASSLVGSNEAFF
TGTGCCAGCAGCTTAGTGGGCAGTAATGAAGCTTTCTTT
>TRBD1|.|TRBJ1-2|TRBV7-8
CASSLGQGIGGYTF
TGTGCCAGCAGCTTAGGACAGGGGATTGGAGGCTACACCTTC